Shown below are 18 T cell receptor beta chains from a single sample sequenced in a study of blood T cells in healthy people across ages. Primers used in a second PCR of roughly 7 to 11 cycles were a sample-barcoded 5' primer and a J-beta primer mix. TCRdb re-called the 5' RACE reads through MiXCR, storing one row per CDR3 protein. The sample records about 1,000,000 distinct CDR3 sequences, 45% being singletons. The sample taken for sequencing was blood. These receptors all come from a woman in her fifties or sixties in good health.

This chain joins TRBV11-2 and TRBJ2-5; D is unclear. The end of the DNA aligns better with TRBJ2-7, so the J call may be wrong. CDR3 length: 14 amino acids. CDR1 and CDR2 (germline): SGHAT, FQNNGV. CDR3 residues: CASSLERASGEQYF. As DNA, the CDR3 is TGTGCCAGCAGCTTAGAAAGGGCTTCCGGCGAGCAGTACTTC.

This clonotype was detected only a few times. The chain joins TRBV29-1 to TRBJ2-5, with 7 bases fitting TRBD1. Germline V lookup: CDR1 SQVTM, CDR2 ANQGSEA. CDR3 length: 14 residues. Losses at the gene ends were 4 bases for V and 5 bases for J; bases not matched to a gene: 10. In DNA, the CDR3 is TGCAGCGTTGGTCCTCGACAGGGATGGGAGACCCAGTACTTC. Its translation: CSVGPRQGWETQYF.

As to this clonotype: The junction does not match germline at one end; this may be a read error. This chain links TRBV20-1 with TRBJ1-1; D is ambiguous. CDR3 length: 13 amino acids. The V gene's germline CDR1 is DFQATT and CDR2 SNEGSKA (reference sequence). CDR3 loop: CSAYWDSNAEAFF. CDR3 DNA sequence: TGCAGTGCGTATTGGGATTCGAACGCTGAAGCTTTCTTT.

V and J are TRBV12-3 or TRBV12-4 and TRBJ2-5; 7 bases fit TRBD1. The V and J ends lost 5 bases and 2 bases, in that order; junction bases with no gene match: 8. The CDR3 length is 15 residues. In nucleotides, the CDR3 is TGTGCCAGCAGTCTTAGCCTGGGACAGCAAGAGACCCAGTACTTC. This codes for CASSLSLGQQETQYF.

This clonotype was recorded a few times. V and J are TRBV7-3 and TRBJ2-1; 12 positions agree with TRBD2. With 2 bases clipped from V and 10 bases from J, the junction kept 6 bases outside the gene matches. CDR1 and CDR2 from the germline V gene are SGHTA and FQGTGA. The CDR3 extends over 15 amino acids. CDR3 residues: CASSLAHGTSGEQFF. The CDR3 coding sequence is TGTGCCAGCAGCTTAGCGCACGGGACTAGCGGGGAGCAGTTCTTC.

This clonotype was detected a few times. The rearrangement links TRBV12-3 or TRBV12-4 to TRBJ2-7; 11 bases line up with TRBD2. Trimming cost V 6 bases and J 6 bases; bases outside gene matches: 7. The CDR3 is 14 residues long. The CDR3, as DNA: TGTGCCAGCAGCCCTAGCGGGGGGAGAGGCGAGCAGTACTTC. It translates to CASSPSGGRGEQYF.

CDR3 region: CASSQDLPYLGDTQYF. The DNA of the CDR3 is TGTGCCAGCAGCCAAGATCTGCCTTATCTGGGAGATACGCAGTATTTT. The chain carries TRBV3-1 and TRBJ2-3, with D uncertain. CDR3 size: 16 residues. Germline V gene data show CDR1 as LGHDT and CDR2 as YNNKEL (reference sequence). The germline V and J ends were trimmed by 0 bases and 5 bases, with 15 bases remaining between them.

In regard to this clonotype: At one of its ends the junction is not consistent with the germline gene, which may arise from a read error. The rearrangement links TRBV12-3 or TRBV12-4 to TRBJ1-2; D is perhaps TRBD1 (5 bases). This CDR3 is built from 11 residues. DNA for the CDR3: TGTGCCGGCAGTTTTTCAGGGGGCTACACCTTC. It is translated as CAGSFSGGYTF.

This clonotype was seen a handful of times. This chain joins TRBV29-1 and TRBJ1-5; no definite D call. CDR3 length equals 13 residues. Germline V gene lookup returns CDR1 SQVTM and CDR2 ANQGSEA. V shed 8 bases and J shed 2 bases, with 13 bases lying between them. CDR3 region: CSTRGGGNQPQHF. In DNA form, the CDR3 reads TGCAGCACTCGGGGTGGGGGCAATCAGCCCCAGCATTTT.

This clonotype was counted between two and nine times. The chain combines TRBV4-1 with TRBJ1-1; D gene ambiguous. From germline, CDR1 is MGHRA and CDR2 YSYEKL. The CDR3 has 12 amino acids. Trimming took off 1 base at V and 8 bases at J, with 8 bases between the two ends. The DNA for the CDR3 is TGCGCCAGCAGCCAAGGCCAAAGGGAAGCTTTCTTT. Translation gives CASSQGQREAFF.

The CDR3 nucleotides are TGTGCCAGCAGCTTCCGGGACAGGGCCTACAATGAGCAGTTCTTC. It yields the protein CASSFRDRAYNEQFF. The chain combines TRBV7-2 with TRBJ2-1; 9 nucleotides match TRBD1. CDR1 SGHTA and CDR2 FQGNSA come from the germline V gene. The ends lost 3 bases at V and 2 bases at J; junction bases unmatched: 2. The CDR3 is 15 amino acids.

The CDR3 protein is CASSFRGGSEAFF. CDR3 DNA: TGTGCCAGCAGTTTCAGGGGTGGGAGTGAAGCTTTCTTT. V is TRBV27 and J is TRBJ1-1; D is possibly TRBD1 (6 bases). Per the germline V gene, CDR1 is MNHEY and CDR2 is SMNVEV (reference sequence). V was cut by 3 bases and J by 7 bases, with 12 bases left in between. This CDR3 contains 13 residues.

This clonotype came up a few times. This sequence joins TRBV20-1 and TRBJ2-7; 8 nucleotides align to TRBD2. V lost 0 bases and J lost 1; bases outside the gene matches: 8. The germline gives CDR1 DFQATT, CDR2 SNEGSKA (reference sequence). The CDR3 has 16 amino acids. In nucleotides, the CDR3 is TGCAGTGCTAGAGATCCCGTAGCGGGAAAATCCTACGAGCAGTACTTC. Amino acid sequence: CSARDPVAGKSYEQYF.

In its sample, this clonotype was seen a few times. The chain recombines TRBV28 with TRBJ2-7, with D possibly being TRBD1 (5 bases). This CDR3 region has 17 residues. The germline V gene has CDR1 MDHEN and CDR2 SYDVKM. Trimming left V 2 bases short and J 0 bases short, with 17 bases between. CDR3 in DNA: TGTGCCAGCAGTTTACCGCAGGGTCCCTTTTACTCCTACGAGCAGTACTTC. Translating it yields CASSLPQGPFYSYEQYF.

Many counts were recorded for this clonotype. V is TRBV18 and J is TRBJ2-5; 7 bases are a match to TRBD1. V gave up 1 base and J gave up 3 bases; unmatched junction bases: 5. The CDR3 spans 15 residues. Germline values: CDR1 KGHSH, CDR2 LQKENI. The CDR3 nucleotides are TGTGCCAGCTCACCACTCCGGGACAGCAAAGAGACCCAGTACTTC. This encodes CASSPLRDSKETQYF. The whole variable domain, filled in from reference TRBV18 and TRBJ2-5, reads NAGVMQNPRHLVRRRGQEARLRCSPMKGHSHVYWYRQLPEEGLKFMVYLQKENIIDESGMPKERFSAEFPKEGPSILRIQQVVRGDSAAYFCASSPLRDSKETQYFGPGTRLLVL.

V usage is TRBV20-1 and J usage is TRBJ2-1, with 12 positions matching TRBD2. Losses at the gene ends were 4 bases for V and 6 bases for J; bases not matched to a gene: 4. The CDR3 is 14 amino acids. In germline, CDR1 is DFQATT, CDR2 SNEGSKA (reference sequence). CDR3 nucleotides: TGCAGTGCTACAGGACTAGCGGGGACCAATGAGCAGTTCTTC. This translates into CSATGLAGTNEQFF.

The chain carries TRBV20-1 and TRBJ2-1, with D maybe TRBD2 (6 bases). CDR1 DFQATT and CDR2 SNEGSKA come from the germline V gene (reference sequence). This CDR3 is 13 amino acids long. V lost 5 bases, J lost 9 bases, and 17 bases lay in between. CDR3: CSAQAGVDGEQFF. Written as DNA, the CDR3 is TGCAGTGCTCAAGCGGGCGTAGATGGTGAGCAGTTCTTC.

This clonotype was observed a handful of times. The rearrangement links TRBV25-1 to TRBJ2-1; D is uncertain. V gave up 2 bases and J gave up 10 bases, with 3 bases separating them. Germline loops: CDR1 MGHDK, CDR2 SYGVNS. The CDR3 length is 10 residues. CDR3 sequence reads: CASSEIEQFF. The DNA of the CDR3 is TGTGCCAGCAGTGAAATCGAGCAGTTCTTC.